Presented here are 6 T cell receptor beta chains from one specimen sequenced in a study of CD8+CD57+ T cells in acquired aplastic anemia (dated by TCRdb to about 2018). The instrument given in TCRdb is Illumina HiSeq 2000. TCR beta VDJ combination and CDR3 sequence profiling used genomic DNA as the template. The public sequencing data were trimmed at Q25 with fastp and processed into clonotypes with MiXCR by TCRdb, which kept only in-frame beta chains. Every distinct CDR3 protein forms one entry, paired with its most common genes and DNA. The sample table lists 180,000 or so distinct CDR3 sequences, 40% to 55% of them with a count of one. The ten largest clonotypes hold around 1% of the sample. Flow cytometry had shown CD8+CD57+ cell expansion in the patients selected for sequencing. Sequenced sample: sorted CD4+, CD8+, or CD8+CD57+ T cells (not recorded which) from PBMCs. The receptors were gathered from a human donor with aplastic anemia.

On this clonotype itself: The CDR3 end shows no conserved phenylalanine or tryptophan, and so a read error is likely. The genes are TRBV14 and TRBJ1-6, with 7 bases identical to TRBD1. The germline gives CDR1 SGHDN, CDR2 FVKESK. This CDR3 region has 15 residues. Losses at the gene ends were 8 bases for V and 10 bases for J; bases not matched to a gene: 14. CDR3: CASRGLIQGRSPLHS. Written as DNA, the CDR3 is TGTGCCAGCCGCGGCCTAATACAGGGGAGATCACCCCTCCACTCT.

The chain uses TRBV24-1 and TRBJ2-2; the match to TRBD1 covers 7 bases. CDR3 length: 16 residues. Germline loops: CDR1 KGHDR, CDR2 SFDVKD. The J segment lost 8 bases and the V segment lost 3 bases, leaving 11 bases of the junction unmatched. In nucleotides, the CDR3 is TGTGCCACCAGTGATCCCTCGTGGACAGGTTCTGGGGAGCTGTTTTTT. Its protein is CATSDPSWTGSGELFF.

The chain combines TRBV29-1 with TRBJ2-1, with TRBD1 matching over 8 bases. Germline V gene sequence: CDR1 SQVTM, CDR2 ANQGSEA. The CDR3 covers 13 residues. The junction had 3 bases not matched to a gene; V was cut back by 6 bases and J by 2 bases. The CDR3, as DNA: TGCAGCGTACCGGACAGGGCCTACAATGAGCAGTTCTTC. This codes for CSVPDRAYNEQFF.

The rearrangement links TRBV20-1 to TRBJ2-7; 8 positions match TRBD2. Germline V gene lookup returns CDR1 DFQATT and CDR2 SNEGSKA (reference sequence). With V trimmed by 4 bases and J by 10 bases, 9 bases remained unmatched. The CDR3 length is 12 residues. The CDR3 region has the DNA TGCAGTGCTAATCCTCGGGGGGGCGACCAGTACTTC. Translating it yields CSANPRGGDQYF.

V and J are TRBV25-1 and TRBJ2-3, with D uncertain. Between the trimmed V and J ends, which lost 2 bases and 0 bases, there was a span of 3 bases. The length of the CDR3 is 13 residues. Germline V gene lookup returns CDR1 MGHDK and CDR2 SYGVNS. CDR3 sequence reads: CASSEPSTDTQYF. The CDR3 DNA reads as TGTGCCAGCAGTGAACCTAGCACAGATACGCAGTATTTT.

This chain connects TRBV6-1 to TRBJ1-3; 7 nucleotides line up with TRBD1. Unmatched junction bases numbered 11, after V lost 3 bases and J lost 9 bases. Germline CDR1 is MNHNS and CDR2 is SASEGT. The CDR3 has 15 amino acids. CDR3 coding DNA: TGTGCCAGCAGTGATAGTACAGGGGATCCAGGCACCATATATTTT. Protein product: CASSDSTGDPGTIYF.